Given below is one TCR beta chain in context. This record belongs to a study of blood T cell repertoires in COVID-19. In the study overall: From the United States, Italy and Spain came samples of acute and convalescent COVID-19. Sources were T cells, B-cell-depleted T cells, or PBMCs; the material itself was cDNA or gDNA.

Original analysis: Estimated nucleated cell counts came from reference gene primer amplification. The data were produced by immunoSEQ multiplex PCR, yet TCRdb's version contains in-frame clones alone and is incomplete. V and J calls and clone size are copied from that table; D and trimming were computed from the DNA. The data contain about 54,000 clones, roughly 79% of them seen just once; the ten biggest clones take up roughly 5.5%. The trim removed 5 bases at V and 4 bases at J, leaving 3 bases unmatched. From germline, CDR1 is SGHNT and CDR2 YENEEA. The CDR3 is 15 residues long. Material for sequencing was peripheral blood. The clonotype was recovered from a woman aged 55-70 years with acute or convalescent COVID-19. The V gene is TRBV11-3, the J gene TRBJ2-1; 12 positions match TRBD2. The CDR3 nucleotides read TGTGCCAGCAGCGAACTAGCGGGAGGTTACAATGAGCAGTTCTTC. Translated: CASSELAGGYNEQFF.